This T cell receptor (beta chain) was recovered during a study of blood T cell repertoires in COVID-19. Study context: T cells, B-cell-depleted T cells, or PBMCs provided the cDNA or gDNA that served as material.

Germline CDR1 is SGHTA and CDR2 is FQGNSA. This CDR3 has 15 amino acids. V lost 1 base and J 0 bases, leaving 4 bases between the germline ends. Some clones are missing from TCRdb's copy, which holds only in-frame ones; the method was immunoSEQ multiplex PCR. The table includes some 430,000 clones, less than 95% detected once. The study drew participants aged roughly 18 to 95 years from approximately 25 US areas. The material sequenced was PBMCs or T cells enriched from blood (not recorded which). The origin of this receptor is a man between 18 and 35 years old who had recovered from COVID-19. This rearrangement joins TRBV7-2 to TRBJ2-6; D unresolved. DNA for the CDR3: TGTGCCAGCAGCTTAGGAGTCTCTGGGGCCAACGTCCTGACTTTC. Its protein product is CASSLGVSGANVLTF.